The 31 T cell receptor beta chains given below trace back to one sample, sequenced in a study of CD8+ T cells in alopecia areata. Reverse transcription of extracted RNA yielded cDNA, which provided the sequencing template. The repertoire was sequenced with immunoSEQ multiplex PCR; TCRdb's copy has only in-frame clones and lacks some. This table holds under 300,000 clones, roughly two thirds found once. Here the sequenced sample was CD4+ T cells sorted from blood, taken at week 0. These receptors were collected from a human donor with alopecia areata.

The V gene is TRBV30, the J gene TRBJ1-5, with D maybe TRBD1 (6 bases). Germline V gene data show CDR1 as GTSNPN and CDR2 as SVGIG (reference sequence). V lost 2 bases and J 4 bases, leaving 15 bases between the germline ends. The CDR3 has 15 residues. CDR3 sequence: CAWSNGQRPNQPQHF. The CDR3 bases are TGTGCCTGGAGTAACGGACAGCGCCCGAATCAGCCCCAGCATTTT.

The rearrangement joins TRBV7-3 to TRBJ2-6; D remains ambiguous. The CDR3 contains 14 residues. Trimming stripped 5 bases from V and 0 bases from J, with 5 bases between. Germline loops: CDR1 SGHTA, CDR2 FQGTGA. CDR3 in amino acids: CASSANSGANVLTF. CDR3 in DNA: TGTGCCAGCAGCGCCAACTCTGGGGCCAACGTCCTGACTTTC.

This chain links TRBV2 with TRBJ2-5; TRBD1 matches at 10 bases. CDR1 and CDR2 (germline): SNHLY, FYNNEI. The CDR3 spans 13 residues. J lost 5 bases, V lost 8 bases, and 5 bases had no gene match. The CDR3 reads CASSGQGGETQYF. The CDR3 nucleotides read TGTGCCAGCTCCGGACAGGGGGGTGAGACCCAGTACTTC.

This rearrangement joins TRBV27 to TRBJ2-7; 10 bases match TRBD2. J was trimmed by 4 bases and V by 10 bases; bases with no gene match: 4. CDR1 is MNHEY and CDR2 is SMNVEV in the germline V gene (reference sequence). CDR3 size: 12 residues. The chain's CDR3 is CATWTSGYEQYF. The CDR3 DNA is TGTGCCACCTGGACTAGCGGATACGAGCAGTACTTC.

The V gene is TRBV27, the J gene TRBJ2-4; D is undetermined. Germline V gives CDR1 MNHEY, CDR2 SMNVEV (reference sequence). Trimming took 4 bases from V and 0 from J, leaving 10 bases between them. CDR3 size: 15 residues. In DNA form, the CDR3 reads TGTGCCAGCAGTTCGCCGCAGCTAGCCAAAAACATTCAGTACTTC. Translation gives CASSSPQLAKNIQYF.

This chain joins TRBV7-9 and TRBJ2-2, with D uncertain. The ends were cut back, 4 bases at V and 6 bases at J, with 9 bases in the middle. CDR3 length equals 13 residues. The germline V gene has CDR1 SEHNR and CDR2 FQNEAQ (reference sequence). The CDR3 region is CASSSGRAGELFF. The CDR3 DNA reads TGTGCCAGCAGCTCAGGCCGCGCCGGGGAGCTGTTTTTT.

This clone was observed a few times. The chain carries TRBV10-3 and TRBJ1-3; D not resolved. V was cut by 6 bases and J by 4 bases, with 4 bases left in between. Germline V gene data show CDR1 as ENHRY and CDR2 as SYGVKD. The length of the CDR3 is 11 residues. In DNA form, the CDR3 reads TGTGCCATCAGCGGGGGAAACACCATATATTTT. It yields the protein CAISGGNTIYF.

This clone showed up just once. The J gene is TRBJ2-7, the V gene TRBV30; D not certain. CDR1 and CDR2 (germline): GTSNPN, SVGIG (reference sequence). Trimming pared 3 bases from V and 2 bases from J, leaving 11 bases between. The length of the CDR3 is 13 residues. The chain's CDR3 is CAWRSLPPYEQYF. The CDR3 nucleotides read TGTGCCTGGAGATCGCTTCCTCCCTACGAGCAGTACTTC.

V gene TRBV13 combines with J gene TRBJ2-5; 8 nucleotides line up with TRBD1. V trimming: 2 bases; J trimming: 1 base; junction bases outside the gene matches: 6. The CDR3 contains 16 residues. Germline V lookup: CDR1 PRHDT, CDR2 FYEKMQ (reference sequence). The DNA for the CDR3 is TGTGCCAGCAGCTTACCCAATACAGGGGGCCAAGAGACCCAGTACTTC. It encodes CASSLPNTGGQETQYF. Using reference TRBV13 and TRBJ2-5 for the parts outside the CDR3, the full variable domain is AAGVIQSPRHLIKEKRETATLKCYPIPRHDTVYWYQQGPGQDPQFLISFYEKMQSDKGSIPDRFSAQQFSDYHSELNMSSLELGDSALYFCASSLPNTGGQETQYFGPGTRLLVL.

The chain has TRBV6-1 and TRBJ1-1; possible D gene TRBD1, 5 bases. Trimming took 7 bases from V and 0 from J, leaving 15 bases between them. Germline CDR1 MNHNS, CDR2 SASEGT. CDR3 length equals 15 residues. CDR3 region: CASTLWRGLNTEAFF. The CDR3 nucleotides read TGTGCCAGCACCCTCTGGCGGGGGTTGAACACTGAAGCTTTCTTT.

The chain combines TRBV30 with TRBJ2-7; possible D gene TRBD2, 5 bases. The ends were cut back, 0 bases at V and 3 bases at J, with 9 bases in the middle. This CDR3 comprises 13 residues. Germline CDR1 GTSNPN, CDR2 SVGIG (reference sequence). In nucleotides, the CDR3 is TGTGCCTGGAGTGTGGACTCGGTCTACGAGCAGTACTTC. Its protein is CAWSVDSVYEQYF.

The chain links TRBV27 to TRBJ1-4; 8 positions agree with TRBD1. This CDR3 is 15 amino acids long. V was pared by 5 bases and J by 8 bases, with 10 bases of the junction left unmatched. CDR1 and CDR2 (germline): MNHEY, SMNVEV (reference sequence). The CDR3 sequence: CASSSRTGFGEKLFF. As DNA, the CDR3 is TGTGCCAGCAGTAGCAGGACAGGGTTTGGCGAAAAACTGTTTTTT.

The chain joins TRBV4-1 to TRBJ2-1; a possible D gene is TRBD2 (6 bases). The germline V gene encodes CDR1 MGHRA and CDR2 YSYEKL. The CDR3 is 16 residues long. V was trimmed by 0 bases and J by 0 bases, leaving 9 bases between them. The CDR3 DNA reads TGCGCCAGCAGCCAAGAAGGAGGGAGCTCCTACAATGAGCAGTTCTTC. Translation gives CASSQEGGSSYNEQFF.

This clone came up a few times. The chain joins TRBV15 to TRBJ1-1; 7 bases match TRBD1. Germline-derived CDR1 and CDR2 are LNHNV and YYDKDF (reference sequence). After removal of 0 bases from V and 9 bases from J, the junction contained 1 base not matched to a gene. This CDR3 has 12 residues. The CDR3: CATSRERGQAFF. CDR3 sequence (DNA): TGTGCCACCAGCAGAGAAAGGGGGCAAGCTTTCTTT. Variable domain in full (rest from reference TRBV15 and TRBJ1-1): DAMVIQNPRYQVTQFGKPVTLSCSQTLNHNVMYWYQQKSSQAPKLLFHYYDKDFNNEADTPDNFQSRRPNTSFCFLDIRSPGLGDTAMYLCATSRERGQAFFGQGTRLTVV.

The rearrangement links TRBV15 to TRBJ2-3, with 7 positions matching TRBD1. The germline V gene encodes CDR1 LNHNV and CDR2 YYDKDF (reference sequence). This CDR3 has 15 residues. J gave up 0 bases and V 1 base, and 1 base lay outside the gene matches. The CDR3 sequence: CATSRADRSTDTQYF. CDR3 nucleotides: TGTGCCACCAGCAGAGCGGACAGGAGCACAGATACGCAGTATTTT.

The gene calls are TRBV29-1 and TRBJ2-6; 8 bases are a match to TRBD1. The ends lost 6 bases at V and 4 bases at J; junction bases unmatched: 8. Per germline, CDR1 SQVTM and CDR2 ANQGSEA. The length of the CDR3 is 15 residues. CDR3 residues: CSVLQGARGANVLTF. The CDR3 bases are TGCAGCGTCCTTCAGGGGGCACGGGGGGCCAACGTCCTGACTTTC. Full variable domain (outside the CDR3, taken from reference TRBV29-1 and TRBJ2-6): SAVISQKPSRDICQRGTSLTIQCQVDSQVTMMFWYRQQPGQSLTLIATANQGSEATYESGFVIDKFPISRPNLTFSTLTVSNMSPEDSSIYLCSVLQGARGANVLTFGAGSRLTVL.

Only one count was recorded for this clone. The V call is TRBV4-3, the J call TRBJ1-6; D gene uncertain. Trimming stripped 1 base from V and 13 bases from J, with 14 bases between. Germline assignment: CDR1 LGHNA and CDR2 YSLEER. The CDR3 spans 14 residues. The DNA for the CDR3 is TGCGCCAGCAGCCAAGGAAGCGGGAGTCCCCCCCTCCACTTT. Translation: CASSQGSGSPPLHF.

This chain links TRBV6-5 with TRBJ2-7; 7 nucleotides agree with TRBD1. Germline CDR1 reads MNHEY; CDR2 reads SVGAGI. Losses at the gene ends were 2 bases for V and 6 bases for J; bases not matched to a gene: 7. The CDR3 sequence is 14 residues long. The CDR3 protein is CASSYRQGMVEQYF. The CDR3, as DNA: TGTGCCAGCAGTTACCGACAGGGTATGGTCGAGCAGTACTTC.

The rearrangement links TRBV6-5 to TRBJ1-2, with D possibly matching TRBD1 (6 bases). V dropped 0 bases and J dropped 4 bases, with 12 bases sitting between them. From germline, CDR1 is MNHEY and CDR2 SVGAGI. CDR3 length: 15 residues. This CDR3 reads CASSYSLTGIYGYTF. The CDR3 nucleotides are TGTGCCAGCAGTTACTCCTTAACAGGGATCTATGGCTACACCTTC.

The chain employs TRBV6-1 and TRBJ2-7; 7 bases agree with TRBD2. Unmatched junction bases numbered 8, after V lost 2 bases and J lost 4 bases. CDR1 and CDR2 from the germline V gene are MNHNS and SASEGT. The CDR3 totals 15 residues. The CDR3 sequence: CASSEYLRGVYEQYF. The CDR3 DNA sequence: TGTGCCAGCAGTGAATATCTACGGGGGGTTTACGAGCAGTACTTC.

This chain links TRBV10-3 with TRBJ2-2; D remains unclear. Germline assignment: CDR1 ENHRY and CDR2 SYGVKD. The V gene lost 3 bases and the J gene lost 4 bases, with 6 bases spanning the gap. This CDR3 region has 13 residues. The CDR3 spells CAISEEITGELFF. For the CDR3, the DNA is TGTGCCATCAGTGAAGAAATCACCGGGGAGCTGTTTTTT.

The CDR3 DNA is TGTGCCACCAGCAGAGATTTGCGACAGTCGAATTCACCCCTCCACTTT. Translated: CATSRDLRQSNSPLHF. The chain employs TRBV15 and TRBJ1-6, with D perhaps TRBD1 (5 bases). CDR1 is LNHNV and CDR2 is YYDKDF in the germline V gene (reference sequence). The V gene lost 0 bases and the J gene lost 7 bases, with 13 bases spanning the gap. This CDR3 is 16 amino acids long.

The chain joins TRBV27 to TRBJ1-1, with D perhaps matching TRBD1 (5 bases). CDR1 MNHEY and CDR2 SMNVEV come from the germline V gene (reference sequence). The CDR3 extends over 14 amino acids. The V and J ends lost 2 bases and 3 bases respectively, with 10 bases between them. The DNA of the CDR3 is TGTGCCAGCAGTTTAATGCGGGGCTACACTGAAGCTTTCTTT. This encodes CASSLMRGYTEAFF.

The chain has TRBV7-9 and TRBJ1-5; D possibly corresponds to TRBD1 (6 bases). Per the germline V gene, CDR1 is SEHNR and CDR2 is FQNEAQ (reference sequence). The CDR3 extends over 15 amino acids. V dropped 5 bases and J dropped 5 bases, with 16 bases sitting between them. The CDR3 reads CASSRTQGSYQPQHF. DNA for the CDR3: TGTGCCAGCAGCCGCACACAGGGCTCTTATCAGCCCCAGCATTTT.

CDR3 bases: TGTGCCAGCAGCTTGCGACAGGGGGCTAGCTACGAGCAGTACTTC. Amino acids: CASSLRQGASYEQYF. The chain uses TRBV7-2 and TRBJ2-7; 10 bases are a match to TRBD1. V trimming: 3 bases; J trimming: 3 bases; junction bases outside the gene matches: 5. CDR3 length: 15 residues. The germline V gene has CDR1 SGHTA and CDR2 FQGNSA.

The chain carries TRBV13 and TRBJ2-7; the D is unclear. This CDR3 region has 13 residues. The V end was cut by 4 bases, the J end by 7 bases, with 14 bases between. The germline CDR1 and CDR2 sequences are PRHDT and FYEKMQ (reference sequence). The CDR3 loop is CASSSIAFREQYF. CDR3 DNA sequence: TGTGCCAGCAGCTCGATCGCGTTTCGAGAGCAGTACTTC.

The gene calls are TRBV5-1 and TRBJ1-6; D perhaps matches TRBD1 (6 bases). V gave up 4 bases and J gave up 3 bases, with 11 bases separating them. CDR1 and CDR2 (germline): SGHRS, YFSETQ. CDR3 length equals 15 residues. The CDR3 DNA follows: TGCGCCAGCAGCGCGGACAGCAGCTATAATTCACCCCTCCACTTT. Protein: CASSADSSYNSPLHF.

In DNA, the CDR3 is TGTGCCAGCAGCGGAAGGACTAGCGGGTACAATGAGCAGTTCTTC. Translation: CASSGRTSGYNEQFF. The chain joins TRBV11-1 to TRBJ2-1; TRBD2 aligns across 11 bases. The CDR3 length is 15 residues. Germline assignment: CDR1 SGHAT and CDR2 FQDESV (reference sequence). The V gene end was trimmed by 5 bases and the J gene end by 4 bases; junction bases not matched to a gene: 4.

The V and J genes are TRBV7-2 and TRBJ2-5; possible D gene TRBD1, 5 bases. The CDR3 consists of 13 residues. With 6 bases removed from V and 4 bases from J, the gap between germline ends came to 12 bases. Germline CDR1 reads SGHTA; CDR2 reads FQGNSA. The CDR3 protein is CASRRQSGETQYF. In DNA, the CDR3 is TGTGCCAGCAGACGACAGTCAGGAGAGACCCAGTACTTC.

V and J are TRBV5-1 and TRBJ2-2, with TRBD1 matching over 10 bases. The junction had 1 base not matched to a gene; V was cut back by 4 bases and J by 4 bases. The CDR3 length is 14 residues. Germline V lookup: CDR1 SGHRS, CDR2 YFSETQ. The CDR3 loop reads CASSGQGGTGELFF. As DNA, the CDR3 is TGCGCCAGCAGCGGACAGGGGGGCACCGGGGAGCTGTTTTTT. The full variable domain, its missing parts supplied by reference TRBV5-1 and TRBJ2-2, is KAGVTQTPRYLIKTRGQQVTLSCSPISGHRSVSWYQQTPGQGLQFLFEYFSETQRNKGNFPGRFSGRQFSNSRSEMNVSTLELGDSALYLCASSGQGGTGELFFGEGSRLTVL.

The gene calls are TRBV29-1 and TRBJ2-5; 9 bases align to TRBD1. CDR1 and CDR2 (germline): SQVTM, ANQGSEA. The CDR3 sequence is 12 residues long. The junction had 5 bases not matched to a gene; V was cut back by 7 bases and J by 5 bases. The CDR3 region is CSGGTGRETQYF. CDR3 in DNA: TGCAGCGGGGGGACAGGGCGGGAGACCCAGTACTTC.